This T cell receptor beta chain was observed in a study of OX40 agonist ivuxolimab in advanced cancers. Study-wide context: All patients had ivuxolimab intravenously every 2 weeks at 0.01 to 10 mg/kg.

This CDR3 spans 14 amino acids. Germline CDR1 and CDR2: SNHLY and FYNNEI. The J segment lost 4 bases and the V segment lost 8 bases, leaving 6 bases of the junction unmatched. Repertoires were generated with immunoSEQ multiplex PCR, while TCRdb's copy carries only in-frame clones and drops some. Of 70,000 to 85,000 clones listed, around 94% are singletons. This sample comprised CD4+ or CD8+ T cells sorted from blood, obtained in a trial of the OX40 agonist ivuxolimab. The genes are TRBV2 and TRBJ2-3; the match to TRBD1 covers 10 bases. The sequence came from an adult with an advanced solid tumor such as melanoma, head and neck, liver or kidney cancer. The CDR3 nucleotides are TGTGCCAGCGCTCGGACAGGGGGGGCAGATACGCAGTATTTT. This encodes CASARTGGADTQYF. The full variable domain, with the rest looked up from reference TRBV2 and TRBJ2-3, is EPEVTQTPSHQVTQMGQEVILRCVPISNHLYFYWYRQILGQKVEFLVSFYNNEISEKSEIFDDQFSVERPDGSNFTLKIRSTKLEDSAMYFCASARTGGADTQYFGPGTRLTVL.